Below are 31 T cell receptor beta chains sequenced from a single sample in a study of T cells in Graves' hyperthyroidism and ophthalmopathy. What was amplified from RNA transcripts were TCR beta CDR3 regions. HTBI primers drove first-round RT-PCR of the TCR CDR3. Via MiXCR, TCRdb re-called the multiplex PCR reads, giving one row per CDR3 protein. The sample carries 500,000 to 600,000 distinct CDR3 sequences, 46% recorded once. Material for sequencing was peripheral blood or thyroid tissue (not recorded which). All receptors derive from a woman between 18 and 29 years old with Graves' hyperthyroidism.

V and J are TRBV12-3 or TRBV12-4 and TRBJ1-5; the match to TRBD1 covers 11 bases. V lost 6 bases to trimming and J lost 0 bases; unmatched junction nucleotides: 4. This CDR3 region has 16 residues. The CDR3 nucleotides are TGTGCCAGCAGGAGGACAGGGGGCTTTAGCAATCAGCCCCAGCATTTT. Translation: CASRRTGGFSNQPQHF.

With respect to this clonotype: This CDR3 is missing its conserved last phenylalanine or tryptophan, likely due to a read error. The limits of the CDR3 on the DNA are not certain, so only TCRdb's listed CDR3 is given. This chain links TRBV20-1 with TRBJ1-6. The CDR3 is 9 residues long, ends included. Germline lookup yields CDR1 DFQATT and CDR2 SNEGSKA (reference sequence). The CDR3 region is CSARRMPTS.

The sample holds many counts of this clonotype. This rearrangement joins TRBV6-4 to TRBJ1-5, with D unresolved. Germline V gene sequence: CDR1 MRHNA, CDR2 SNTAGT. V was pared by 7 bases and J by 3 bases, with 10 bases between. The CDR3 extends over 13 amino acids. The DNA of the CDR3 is TGTGCCAGCATGACGACATACAATCAGCCCCAGCATTTT. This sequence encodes CASMTTYNQPQHF.

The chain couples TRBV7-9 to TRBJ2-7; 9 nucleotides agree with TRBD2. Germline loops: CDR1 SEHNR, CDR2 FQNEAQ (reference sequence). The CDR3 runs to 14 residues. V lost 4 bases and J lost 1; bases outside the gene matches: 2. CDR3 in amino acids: CASSWTSASYEQYF. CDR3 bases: TGTGCCAGCAGCTGGACTAGCGCATCCTACGAGCAGTACTTC.

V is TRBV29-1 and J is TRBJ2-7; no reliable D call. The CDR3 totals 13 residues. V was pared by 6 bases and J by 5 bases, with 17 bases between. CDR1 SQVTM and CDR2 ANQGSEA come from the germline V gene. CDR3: CSVTPDTANEQYF. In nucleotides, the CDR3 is TGCAGCGTGACCCCCGACACGGCCAACGAGCAGTACTTC.

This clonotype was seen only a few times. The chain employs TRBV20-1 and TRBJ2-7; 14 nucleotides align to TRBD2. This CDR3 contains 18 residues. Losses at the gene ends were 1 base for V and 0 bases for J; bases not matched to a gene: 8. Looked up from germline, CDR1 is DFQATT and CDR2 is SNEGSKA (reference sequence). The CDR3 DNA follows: TGCAGTGCTAGAGTAGGATGGGGGACTAGCGGGAGCTCCTACGAGCAGTACTTC. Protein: CSARVGWGTSGSSYEQYF.

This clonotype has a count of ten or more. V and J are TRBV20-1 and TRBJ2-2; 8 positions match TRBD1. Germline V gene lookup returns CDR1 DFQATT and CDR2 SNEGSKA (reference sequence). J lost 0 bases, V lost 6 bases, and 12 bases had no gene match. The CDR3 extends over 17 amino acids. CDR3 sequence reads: CSALSPGTGTNTGELFF. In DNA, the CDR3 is TGCAGTGCACTAAGTCCCGGGACAGGAACGAACACCGGGGAGCTGTTTTTT.

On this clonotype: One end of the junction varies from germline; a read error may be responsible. This chain's CDR3 is CASSRGGGDSGF. The CDR3 DNA is TGTGCCAGCAGCCGAGGGGGGGGGGACAGTGGATTC. The chain links TRBV11-1 to TRBJ2-5; D may match TRBD1 or TRBD2 (7 bases each). This CDR3 has 12 amino acids. Germline V gives CDR1 SGHAT, CDR2 FQDESV (reference sequence).

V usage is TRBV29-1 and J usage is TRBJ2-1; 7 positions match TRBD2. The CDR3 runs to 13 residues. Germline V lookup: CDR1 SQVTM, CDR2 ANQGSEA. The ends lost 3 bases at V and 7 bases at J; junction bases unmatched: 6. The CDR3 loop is CSVDPTSANEQFF. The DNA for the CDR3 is TGCAGCGTTGATCCCACTAGCGCTAATGAGCAGTTCTTC.

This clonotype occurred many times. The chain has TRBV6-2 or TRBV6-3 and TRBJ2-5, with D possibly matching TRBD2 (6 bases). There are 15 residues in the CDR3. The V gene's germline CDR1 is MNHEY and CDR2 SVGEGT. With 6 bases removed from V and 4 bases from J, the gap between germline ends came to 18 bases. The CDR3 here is CASSPGGSIGETQYF. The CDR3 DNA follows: TGTGCCAGCAGCCCCGGGGGATCTATTGGAGAGACCCAGTACTTC.

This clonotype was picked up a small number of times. DNA for the CDR3: TGTGCCACCGGGACCACATCGGATACGCAGTATTTT. This gives the protein CATGTTSDTQYF. This chain joins TRBV10-3 and TRBJ2-3, with D perhaps matching TRBD1 or TRBD2 (5 bases each). CDR1 ENHRY and CDR2 SYGVKD come from the germline V gene. The ends were cut back, 10 bases at V and 6 bases at J, with 14 bases in the middle. The CDR3 loop spans 12 amino acids.

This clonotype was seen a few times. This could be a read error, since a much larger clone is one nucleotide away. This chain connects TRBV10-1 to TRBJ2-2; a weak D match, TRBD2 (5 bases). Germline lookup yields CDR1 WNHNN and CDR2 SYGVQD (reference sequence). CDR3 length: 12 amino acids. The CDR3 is CANSEGGGELFF. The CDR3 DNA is TGCGCCAACAGTGAGGGCGGCGGGGAGCTGTTTTTT.

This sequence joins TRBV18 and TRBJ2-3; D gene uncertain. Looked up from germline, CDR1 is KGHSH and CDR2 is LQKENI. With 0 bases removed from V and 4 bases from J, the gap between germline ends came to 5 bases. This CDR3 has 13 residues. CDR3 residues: CASSPPSSDTQYF. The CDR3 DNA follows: TGTGCCAGCTCACCACCTAGTTCAGATACGCAGTATTTT.

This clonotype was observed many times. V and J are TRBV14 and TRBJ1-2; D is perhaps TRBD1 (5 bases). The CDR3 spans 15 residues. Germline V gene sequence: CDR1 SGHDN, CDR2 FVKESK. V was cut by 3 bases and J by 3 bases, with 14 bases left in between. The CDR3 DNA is TGTGCCAGCAGCCACCCGGGGGGAATTGACTATGGCTACACCTTC. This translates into CASSHPGGIDYGYTF. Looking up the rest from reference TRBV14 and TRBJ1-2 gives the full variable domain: EAGVTQFPSHSVIEKGQTVTLRCDPISGHDNLYWYRRVMGKEIKFLLHFVKESKQDESGMPNNRFLAERTGGTYSTLKVQPAELEDSGVYFCASSHPGGIDYGYTFGSGTRLTVV.

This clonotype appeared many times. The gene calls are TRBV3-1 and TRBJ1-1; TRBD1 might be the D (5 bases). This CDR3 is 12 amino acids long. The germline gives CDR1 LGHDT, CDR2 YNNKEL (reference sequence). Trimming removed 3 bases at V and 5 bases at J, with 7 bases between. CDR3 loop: CASSQGGTEAFF. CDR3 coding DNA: TGTGCCAGCAGCCAGGGGGGAACTGAAGCTTTCTTT. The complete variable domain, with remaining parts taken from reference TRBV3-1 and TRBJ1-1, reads DTAVSQTPKYLVTQMGNDKSIKCEQNLGHDTMYWYKQDSKKFLKIMFSYNNKELIINETVPNRFSPKSPDKAHLNLHINSLELGDSAVYFCASSQGGTEAFFGQGTRLTVV.

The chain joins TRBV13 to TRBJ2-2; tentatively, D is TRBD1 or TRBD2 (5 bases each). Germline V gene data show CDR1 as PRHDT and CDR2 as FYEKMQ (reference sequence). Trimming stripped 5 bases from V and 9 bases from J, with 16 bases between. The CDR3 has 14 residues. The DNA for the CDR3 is TGTGCCAGCAGCCCGGGGACGGGGACCTGGGAGCTGTTTTTT. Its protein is CASSPGTGTWELFF.

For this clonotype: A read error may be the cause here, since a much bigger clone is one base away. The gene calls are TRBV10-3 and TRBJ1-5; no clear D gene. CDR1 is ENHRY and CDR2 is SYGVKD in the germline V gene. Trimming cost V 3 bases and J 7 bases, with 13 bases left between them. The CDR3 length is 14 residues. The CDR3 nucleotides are TGTGCCATCAGTGACAGGCGCTTCGGGCAGCCCCAGCATTTT. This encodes CAISDRRFGQPQHF.

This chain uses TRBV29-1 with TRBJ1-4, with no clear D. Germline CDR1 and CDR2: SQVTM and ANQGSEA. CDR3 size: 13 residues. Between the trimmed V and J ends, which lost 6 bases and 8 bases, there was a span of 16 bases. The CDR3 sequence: CSVSGLAGEKLFF. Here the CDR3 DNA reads TGCAGCGTGAGTGGGCTAGCGGGAGAAAAACTGTTTTTT.

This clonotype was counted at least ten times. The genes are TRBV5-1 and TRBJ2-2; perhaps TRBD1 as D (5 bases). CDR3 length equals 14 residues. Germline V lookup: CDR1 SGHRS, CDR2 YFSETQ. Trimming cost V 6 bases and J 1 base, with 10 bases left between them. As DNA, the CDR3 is TGCGCCAGCAACCGCAGGGTGAACACCGGGGAGCTGTTTTTT. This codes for CASNRRVNTGELFF.

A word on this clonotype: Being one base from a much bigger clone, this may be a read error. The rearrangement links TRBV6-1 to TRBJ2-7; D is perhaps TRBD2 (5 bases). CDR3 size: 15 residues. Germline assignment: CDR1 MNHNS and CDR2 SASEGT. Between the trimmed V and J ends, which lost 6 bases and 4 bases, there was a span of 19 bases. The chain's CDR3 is CASRTPGSRMYEQYF. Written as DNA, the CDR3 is TGTGCCAGCAGGACTCCGGGGAGCAGGATGTACGAGCAGTACTTC.

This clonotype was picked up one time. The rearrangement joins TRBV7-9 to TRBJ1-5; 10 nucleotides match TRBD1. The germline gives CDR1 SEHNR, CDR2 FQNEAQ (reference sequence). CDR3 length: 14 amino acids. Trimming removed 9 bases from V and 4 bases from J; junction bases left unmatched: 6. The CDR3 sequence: CASAMGQGNQPQHF. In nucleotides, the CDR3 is TGTGCCAGTGCAATGGGACAGGGGAATCAGCCCCAGCATTTT.

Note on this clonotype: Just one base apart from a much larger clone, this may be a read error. CDR3: CASRRAGGGELFF. The DNA of the CDR3 is TGTGCCAGCAGACGGGCAGGGGGGGGGGAGCTGTTTTTT. The J gene is TRBJ2-2, the V gene TRBV2; possible D gene TRBD1, 7 bases. CDR3 length: 13 residues. The germline V and J ends were trimmed by 6 bases and 8 bases, with 13 bases remaining between them. Germline V lookup: CDR1 SNHLY, CDR2 FYNNEI.

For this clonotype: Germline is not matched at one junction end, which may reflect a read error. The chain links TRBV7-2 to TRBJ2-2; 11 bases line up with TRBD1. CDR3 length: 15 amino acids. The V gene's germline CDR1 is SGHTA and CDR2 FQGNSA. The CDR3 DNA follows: TGCGCCAGCAGGCGGACAGGGGGCCGCACCGGGGAGCTGTTTTTT. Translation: CASRRTGGRTGELFF.

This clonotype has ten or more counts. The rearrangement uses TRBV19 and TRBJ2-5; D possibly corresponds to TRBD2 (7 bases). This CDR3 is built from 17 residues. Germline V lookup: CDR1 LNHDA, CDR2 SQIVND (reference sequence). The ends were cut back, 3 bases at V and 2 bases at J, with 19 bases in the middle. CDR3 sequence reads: CASSIGWGASGQETQYF. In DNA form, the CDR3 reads TGTGCCAGTAGTATCGGGTGGGGGGCTAGCGGACAAGAGACCCAGTACTTC.

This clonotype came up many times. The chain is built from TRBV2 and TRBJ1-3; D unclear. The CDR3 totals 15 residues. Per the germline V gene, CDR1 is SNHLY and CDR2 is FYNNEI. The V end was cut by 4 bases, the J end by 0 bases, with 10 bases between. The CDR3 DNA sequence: TGTGCCAGCAGTGGGTTCCCAGGCTCTGGAAACACCATATATTTT. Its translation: CASSGFPGSGNTIYF.

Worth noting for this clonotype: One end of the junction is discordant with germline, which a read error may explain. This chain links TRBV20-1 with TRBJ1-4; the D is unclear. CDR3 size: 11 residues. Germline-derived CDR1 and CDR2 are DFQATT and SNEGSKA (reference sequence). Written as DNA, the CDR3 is TGCAGTGCTAGACCGCTGGGCCAAGAGGTTTTT. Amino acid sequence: CSARPLGQEVF.

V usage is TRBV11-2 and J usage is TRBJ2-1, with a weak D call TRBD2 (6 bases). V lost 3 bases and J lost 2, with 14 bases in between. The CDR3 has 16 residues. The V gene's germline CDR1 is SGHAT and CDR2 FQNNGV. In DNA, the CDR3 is TGTGCCAGCAGCTTGGGACTCCCCCGCCCCTACAATGAGCAGTTCTTC. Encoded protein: CASSLGLPRPYNEQFF.

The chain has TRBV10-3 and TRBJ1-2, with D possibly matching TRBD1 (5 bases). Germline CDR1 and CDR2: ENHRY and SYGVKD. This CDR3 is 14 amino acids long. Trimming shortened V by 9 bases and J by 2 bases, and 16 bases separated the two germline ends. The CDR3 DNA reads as TGTGCCATTAGGCCGGGACGGCTAAACTATGGCTACACCTTC. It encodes CAIRPGRLNYGYTF.

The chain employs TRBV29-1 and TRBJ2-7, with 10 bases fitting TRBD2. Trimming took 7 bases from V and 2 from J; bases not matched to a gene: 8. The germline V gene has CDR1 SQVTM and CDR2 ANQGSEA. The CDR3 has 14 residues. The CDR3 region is CSASGLATTYEQYF. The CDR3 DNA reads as TGCAGCGCATCGGGACTAGCGACTACCTACGAGCAGTACTTC.

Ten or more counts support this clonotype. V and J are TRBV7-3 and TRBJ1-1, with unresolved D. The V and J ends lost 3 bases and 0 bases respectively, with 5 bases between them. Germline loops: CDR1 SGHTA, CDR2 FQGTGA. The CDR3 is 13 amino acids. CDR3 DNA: TGTGCCAGCAGCTTTTACCTGAACACTGAAGCTTTCTTT. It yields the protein CASSFYLNTEAFF.

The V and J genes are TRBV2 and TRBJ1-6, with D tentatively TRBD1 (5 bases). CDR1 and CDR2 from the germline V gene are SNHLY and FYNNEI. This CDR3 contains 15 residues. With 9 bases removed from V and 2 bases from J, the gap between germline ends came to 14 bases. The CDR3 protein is CARQAAGAYNSPLHF. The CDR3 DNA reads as TGTGCCAGACAGGCCGCGGGGGCCTATAATTCACCCCTCCACTTT.